The rows below give T cell receptor beta chains drawn from one sample of a study of shared clonotypes between healthy human individuals. Only in-frame clones appear in the TCRdb table, and some are missing; sequencing was by immunoSEQ multiplex PCR. The profile shows more than 2 million clones, 95% of them singletons. Sequenced sample: naive CD4+ T cells sorted from blood. Every receptor here comes from a man aged 18 to 29 in good health. The CDR3 runs from the conserved cysteine through the conserved F or W. The D gene is left open where the match is weak. Not all rows give a size; the values are once, few, many and, for expanded clones, a class.

j_call	clone_size	v_call	d_call	cdr3_nt	cdr3_aa
TRBJ2-1	NA	TRBV6-1	NA	TGTGCCAGCAGGGAGGGCCCATCCTACAATGAGCAGTTCTTC	CASREGPSYNEQFF
TRBJ2-7	NA	TRBV28	NA	TGTGCCAGCAGTTTATTTAGCCGAAGCTCCTACGAGCAGTACTTC	CASSLFSRSSYEQYF
TRBJ1-2	NA	TRBV2	NA	TGTGCCAGCAGTGAAGCGCTAGGGACTGCTGGCTACACCTTC	CASSEALGTAGYTF
TRBJ2-2	NA	TRBV6-1	TRBD1	TGTGCCAGCAATCAACAGGGGGCGTTGACCGGGGAGCTGTTTTTT	CASNQQGALTGELFF
TRBJ2-1	NA	TRBV4-3	TRBD1	TGCGCCAGCAGCCAAGCTGGTACCGGGACAGGGAGCAATGAGCAGTTCTTC	CASSQAGTGTGSNEQFF
TRBJ2-7	NA	TRBV12-2	NA	TGTGCAAGTCGCACAACCAGGACAGCTAGCTACGAGCAGTACTTC	CASRTTRTASYEQYF
TRBJ2-7	NA	TRBV5-8	TRBD1	TGTGCCAGCCGGAAGGGGACAGGGTACACCGAGCAGTACTTC	CASRKGTGYTEQYF
TRBJ2-4	NA	TRBV30	TRBD2	TGTGCCTGGAGTGTACGGGCTAGCGGAGCCAAAAACATTCAGTACTTC	CAWSVRASGAKNIQYF
TRBJ2-7	NA	TRBV19	NA	TGTGCCAGTCGCGAAGGGCAGGGGATGGACGAGCAGTACTTC	CASREGQGMDEQYF
TRBJ1-2	NA	TRBV5-1	NA	TGCGCCAGCAGCTTGGCAGTACAGCTCTCTGATGGCTACACCTTC	CASSLAVQLSDGYTF
TRBJ2-2	NA	TRBV10-1	NA	TGCGCCAGCAGGGCACAAAACACCGGGGAGCTGTTTTTT	CASRAQNTGELFF
TRBJ1-5	few	TRBV6-1	NA	TGTGCCAGCAAACGACGGGGGAATCAGCCCCAGCATTTT	CASKRRGNQPQHF
TRBJ2-7	NA	TRBV5-1	NA	TGCGCCAGCAGCCCGGGTGGGGGTTTCTACGAGCAGTACTTC	CASSPGGGFYEQYF
TRBJ1-3	NA	TRBV5-1	NA	TGCGCCAGCAGCACCAGGGGAGTTGGAAACACCATATATTTT	CASSTRGVGNTIYF
TRBJ1-4	NA	TRBV30	NA	TGTGCCTGGACGCCGGGGGGTGAAAAACTGTTTTTT	CAWTPGGEKLFF
TRBJ2-3	NA	TRBV18	TRBD1	TGTGCCAGCTCACATACGGGACAGGGCTACAGCACAGATACGCAGTATTTT	CASSHTGQGYSTDTQYF
TRBJ2-7	NA	TRBV5-3	TRBD1	TGTGCCAGAAGCTTCGGGACAGGCGTTTACGAGCAGTACTTC	CARSFGTGVYEQYF
TRBJ2-7	NA	TRBV30	NA	TGTGCCTGGAGTACAACTACCTACGAGCAGTACTTC	CAWSTTTYEQYF
TRBJ2-3	NA	TRBV10-1	NA	TGCGCCAGCAGTGACAGGCTAGATACGCAGTATTTT	CASSDRLDTQYF
TRBJ1-5	NA	TRBV19	TRBD1	TGTGCCAGTAGTATAATGGGACAGGGGGCAGGTCAGCCCCAGCATTTT	CASSIMGQGAGQPQHF
TRBJ2-3	NA	TRBV28	NA	TGTGCCAGCAATTACGACACAACTAGCACAGATACGCAGTATTTT	CASNYDTTSTDTQYF
TRBJ2-7	NA	TRBV7-2	NA	TGTGCCAGCAGCTCGATCGGGGGCAACGAGCAGTACTTC	CASSSIGGNEQYF
TRBJ1-1	NA	TRBV6-1	NA	TGTGCCAGCAGTGCCAGTCGGGGGATGGGCACTGAAGCTTTCTTT	CASSASRGMGTEAFF
TRBJ2-2	NA	TRBV7-9	TRBD1	TGTGCCAGCAGCTCAGGACAGGGGAACACCGGGGAGCTGTTTTTT	CASSSGQGNTGELFF
TRBJ2-3	NA	TRBV11-2	TRBD1	TGTGCCAGCAGTAAGGGACAGAGCGTCACAGATACGCAGTATTTT	CASSKGQSVTDTQYF
TRBJ2-2	NA	TRBV25-1	NA	TGTGCCAGCAGCGGGCGGATTAGCGGTAACACCGGGGAGCTGTTTTTT	CASSGRISGNTGELFF
TRBJ1-6	NA	TRBV5-1	TRBD1	TGCGCCAGCAGCCCCGAACAGGGGTCACCCCTCCACTTT	CASSPEQGSPLHF
TRBJ2-2	NA	TRBV4-3	TRBD1	TGCGCCAGCAGCCAAGATTGGAGACAGGGGGCAACCGGGGAGCTGTTTTTT	CASSQDWRQGATGELFF
TRBJ2-3	NA	TRBV10-2	NA	TGCGCCAGCAGTTGGCTGGGGAACACAGATACGCAGTATTTT	CASSWLGNTDTQYF
TRBJ2-7	NA	TRBV19	TRBD2	TGTGCCAGTAGTACCCTTGGACTAGCGTTAACCTACGAGCAGTACTTC	CASSTLGLALTYEQYF
TRBJ1-2	NA	TRBV6-5	TRBD1	TGTGCCAGCTACCGGGACAGGGCCTATGGCTACACCTTC	CASYRDRAYGYTF
TRBJ1-6	few	TRBV7-2	NA	TGTGCCAGCAGCTCGGCACCTAATTCACCCCTCCACTTT	CASSSAPNSPLHF
TRBJ2-5	NA	TRBV11-2	NA	TGTGCCAGCAGCGCGAAAGAGACCCAGTACTTC	CASSAKETQYF
TRBJ2-3	NA	TRBV5-8	NA	TGTGCCAGCAGCTTCTTAGGGACAGATACGCAGTATTTT	CASSFLGTDTQYF
TRBJ2-3	NA	TRBV5-6	TRBD1	TGTGCCAGCAGCCTGATGGGACAGCCCGCCCCTAGCACAGATACGCAGTATTTT	CASSLMGQPAPSTDTQYF
TRBJ2-1	once	TRBV7-8	NA	TGTGCCAGCAGCTTAGGGGCGGGGGCCGGATACAATGAGCAGTTCTTC	CASSLGAGAGYNEQFF
TRBJ2-1	NA	TRBV10-3	NA	TGTGCCATCAGTGAGCTAGCGCCGAGCTCCTACAATGAGCAGTTCTTC	CAISELAPSSYNEQFF
TRBJ2-5	NA	TRBV11-2	TRBD2	TGTGCCAGCAGCTTAGACCCTAGCGGTATCTCGAAAGGGGTCCAGTACTTC	CASSLDPSGISKGVQYF
TRBJ2-7	NA	TRBV15	NA	TGTGCCACCAGCAGTTCCCTAGGACCTCGAGGCCACGAGCAGTACTTC	CATSSSLGPRGHEQYF
TRBJ2-7	NA	TRBV18	NA	TGTGCCAGCTCACCACGAGAAGCCTCCTACGAGCAGTACTTC	CASSPREASYEQYF
TRBJ2-1	NA	TRBV11-3	NA	TGTGCCAGCAGCTTGGAACGGAGAGATGAGCAGTTCTTC	CASSLERRDEQFF
TRBJ2-7	NA	TRBV7-3	NA	TGTGCCAGCAGCCCGAAAGAGGAAAGGGTTGGGCTCCGACCCTACGAGCAGTACTTC	CASSPKEERVGLRPYEQYF
TRBJ1-4	NA	TRBV29-1	NA	TGCAGCATTCAGGGGAGTGGGGAAAAACTGTTTTTT	CSIQGSGEKLFF